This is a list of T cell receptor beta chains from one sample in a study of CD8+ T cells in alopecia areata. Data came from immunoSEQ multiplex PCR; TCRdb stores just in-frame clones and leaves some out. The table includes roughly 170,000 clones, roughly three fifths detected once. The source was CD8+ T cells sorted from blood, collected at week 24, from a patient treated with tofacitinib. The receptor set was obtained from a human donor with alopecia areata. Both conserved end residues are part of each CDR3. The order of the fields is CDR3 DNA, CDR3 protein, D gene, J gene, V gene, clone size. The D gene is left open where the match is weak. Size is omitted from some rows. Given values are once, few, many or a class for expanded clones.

TGCGCCAGCAGCCAGTTTGGGGAGCAGTACTTC CASSQFGEQYF NA TRBJ2-7 TRBV4-1 NA
TGCGCCAGCAGTCAATTACGGAAAGCCTATGGCTACACCTTC CASSQLRKAYGYTF NA TRBJ1-2 TRBV23-1 NA
TGTGCCAGCAGCAGAAGAATGAACACTGAAGCTTTCTTT CASSRRMNTEAFF NA TRBJ1-1 TRBV9 NA
TGTGCCAGCAGCGTAGGGGTACGAGGGGAGCTGTTTTTT CASSVGVRGELFF NA TRBJ2-2 TRBV7-9 NA
TGTGCCAGCAGTGAAACCCGAAACAATGAGCAGTTCTTC CASSETRNNEQFF NA TRBJ2-1 TRBV2 once
TGTGCCAGCAGTCTCCTAGGGACAGGGAGGGACGAGCAGTACTTC CASSLLGTGRDEQYF TRBD1 TRBJ2-7 TRBV9 NA
TGTGCCAGTAGTATAAGCCAGAACACTGAAGCTTTCTTT CASSISQNTEAFF NA TRBJ1-1 TRBV19 NA
TGTGCCAGCAGCTTGGGCAGCCCTACGAAGCAGTACTTC CASSLGSPTKQYF NA TRBJ2-7 TRBV5-6 few
TGCGCCAGCAGCCAAACAGGGTCTTTGGACACTGAAGCTTTCTTT CASSQTGSLDTEAFF NA TRBJ1-1 TRBV4-1 once
TGTGCCAGCAGCTTAGTGGGCAGAAACGAGCAGTACTTC CASSLVGRNEQYF NA TRBJ2-7 TRBV7-9 NA
TGTGCCTGGAGTGGGACCGGGGAGCTGTTTTTT CAWSGTGELFF NA TRBJ2-2 TRBV30 NA
TGCGCCAGCAGCCCCCTCGTGGGGGACAGGAAGGGCTACGAGCAGTACTTC CASSPLVGDRKGYEQYF TRBD1 TRBJ2-7 TRBV5-1 NA
TGTGCCAGCAGCTCCGGGGGTATGGCGCAGTATTTT CASSSGGMAQYF NA TRBJ2-3 TRBV2 NA
TGTGCCACCAGCAGCGACTCACTAGGAACTGAAGCTTTCTTT CATSSDSLGTEAFF NA TRBJ1-1 TRBV15 NA
TGTGCCAGTAGTATGGGAAACACTGAAGCTTTCTTT CASSMGNTEAFF NA TRBJ1-1 TRBV19 NA
TGTGCCTGGAGTCGTAATATTCTAATTGAAGCTTTCTTT CAWSRNILIEAFF NA TRBJ1-1 TRBV30 NA
TGTGCCAGCAGCGAAAACAGCAACGAGCAGTACTTC CASSENSNEQYF NA TRBJ2-7 TRBV9 NA
TGTGCCAGCAGCTGGGGGACCCCTACCCCCTACGAGCAGTACTTC CASSWGTPTPYEQYF NA TRBJ2-7 TRBV5-6 few
TGTGCCAGTAGTTTCTCAGACAGTGCCTATGGCTACACCTTC CASSFSDSAYGYTF NA TRBJ1-2 TRBV19 NA
TGTGCCAGCAGTTACACGCCCCATGTCGGGGAGCTGTTTTTT CASSYTPHVGELFF NA TRBJ2-2 TRBV6-5 few
TGCAGTGCTAGTTTGCATGGCTACACCTTC CSASLHGYTF NA TRBJ1-2 TRBV20-1 NA
TGTGCCAGCAGTTGGGGCAGGGTAAAAACCGGGGAGCTGTTTTTT CASSWGRVKTGELFF NA TRBJ2-2 TRBV6-5 NA
TGCGCCAGCAGCCAAGAGGCGGGACTCGCCTACGAGCAGTACTTC CASSQEAGLAYEQYF NA TRBJ2-7 TRBV4-1 NA
TGTGCTAGTCAGACCGGACTAGCAACTTACGAGCAGTACTTC CASQTGLATYEQYF TRBD2 TRBJ2-7 TRBV12-5 few
TGTGCCAGTAGTTGGGTTCCGGACTCCTACAATGAGCAGTTCTTC CASSWVPDSYNEQFF NA TRBJ2-1 TRBV19 NA
TGTGCCAGCAGTTACTCTCCTAGCGGGGGGCCCGCTTACTTC CASSYSPSGGPAYF TRBD2 TRBJ2-5 TRBV6-5 NA
TGTGCCAGCAGCTTAGCTGCGGGTGGGAACACTGAAGCTTTCTTT CASSLAAGGNTEAFF NA TRBJ1-1 TRBV7-9 NA
TGCAGCGTCCAAGACTCTCCCTACGAGCAGTACTTC CSVQDSPYEQYF NA TRBJ2-7 TRBV29-1 few
TGTGCCAGCAGTGATTCCCGGGACCTTAATGAAGCTTTCTTT CASSDSRDLNEAFF NA TRBJ1-1 TRBV27 once
TGTGCCAGCAGTGTCCTAGCGGGGGCCCACGAGCAGTACTTC CASSVLAGAHEQYF TRBD2 TRBJ2-7 TRBV2 NA
TGTGCCAGCGCCGGGTCTCCCCTTTCACCCCTCCACTTT CASAGSPLSPLHF NA TRBJ1-6 TRBV27 NA
TGTGCCAGCAGAACGGTGGGGCCGGGGAGGTCCTACGAGCAGTACTTC CASRTVGPGRSYEQYF NA TRBJ2-7 TRBV27 few
TGTGCCACCGAGAGGCGGAACTATGGCTACACCTTC CATERRNYGYTF NA TRBJ1-2 TRBV6-6 NA
TGTGCCAGCAGCTTGTTATCGGGGGTTAACACTGAAGCTTTCTTT CASSLLSGVNTEAFF NA TRBJ1-1 TRBV5-6 NA
TGTGCCAGCAGCCTCCGGGACTCCCAGTACTTC CASSLRDSQYF NA TRBJ2-7 TRBV7-9 NA
TGCGCCAGCCTCGAGAACCAAGAGACCCAGTACTTC CASLENQETQYF NA TRBJ2-5 TRBV10-1 few
TGTGCCAGCAGTTCCGAGGACGTGGGCAATCGGAAGACCCAGTACTTC CASSSEDVGNRKTQYF NA TRBJ2-5 TRBV6-5 NA
TGTGCCAGCAGCCCCCGGGCCGGGACAGGGACCTACGAGCAGTACTTC CASSPRAGTGTYEQYF TRBD1 TRBJ2-7 TRBV7-8 NA
TGCGCCAGCAGCCAAGACGATCAGGTCTTCGCAGATACGCAGTATTTT CASSQDDQVFADTQYF NA TRBJ2-3 TRBV4-1 NA
TGCGCCAGCAGCCAAGATCTAGGGGAGAGTGGGTTTTATTCACCCCTCCACTTT CASSQDLGESGFYSPLHF NA TRBJ1-6 TRBV4-1 NA
TGCAGCACCTTAGGGTCCCAGACCCAGTACTTC CSTLGSQTQYF NA TRBJ2-5 TRBV29-1 NA
TGCAGCGTTGAGAGGCCTGGGGCCAACGTCCTGACTTTC CSVERPGANVLTF NA TRBJ2-6 TRBV29-1 NA
TGTGCCAGCAGCGAGGGGACAGGGAAGAATGAGCAGTTCTTC CASSEGTGKNEQFF TRBD1 TRBJ2-1 TRBV9 NA
TGCGCCAGCAGCTTGTCCAGCGGGGGCGTCGATGAGCAGTTCTTC CASSLSSGGVDEQFF TRBD2 TRBJ2-1 TRBV5-1 NA
TGTGCCAGCAGCTTACTAGCGGACAATGAGCAGTTCTTC CASSLLADNEQFF TRBD2 TRBJ2-1 TRBV11-3 NA
TGCGCCAGCAGCCAAGATAATTTTGTGCAGTTCTTC CASSQDNFVQFF NA TRBJ2-1 TRBV4-1 NA
TGTGCCAGCAGCTGGGGACAGGGGGCCGGCAATCAGCCCCAGCATTTT CASSWGQGAGNQPQHF TRBD1 TRBJ1-5 TRBV7-2 NA
TGTGCCAGCACCTCCCAGGGTAGAGTTACAGATACGCAGTATTTT CASTSQGRVTDTQYF NA TRBJ2-3 TRBV9 few
TGCAGCGCAGAGGGAGCAGGGGGCTCACGCCGATACGAGCAGTACTTC CSAEGAGGSRRYEQYF TRBD1 TRBJ2-7 TRBV29-1 NA
TGTGCCTGGAGGTTGAACCTTGAAGCTTTCTTT CAWRLNLEAFF NA TRBJ1-1 TRBV30 NA